The entry that follows covers one T cell receptor beta chain sequence. The data belong to a study of blood T cell repertoires in COVID-19. Background on the study: PBMCs, B-cell-depleted T cells, or T cells were the source of the cDNA or gDNA that made up the material.

Per the original methods: Estimated nucleated cell counts came from reference gene primer amplification. Some clones are missing from TCRdb's copy, which holds only in-frame ones; the method was immunoSEQ multiplex PCR. The DNA gave D and trimming, while V, J and clone size come from that table. The table records roughly 180,000 clones, approximately 86% of them present only once. There are 14 residues in the CDR3. CDR1 is SGDLS and CDR2 is YYNGEE in the germline V gene. V shed 0 bases and J 6 bases; nucleotides not matched to a gene: 2. The chain combines TRBV9 with TRBJ1-3, with 8 bases that match TRBD1. This TCR came from a man between 60 and 75 years old with acute or convalescent COVID-19. Source material: peripheral blood. This CDR3 reads CASSVAGQVNTIYF. The CDR3 DNA reads as TGTGCCAGCAGCGTAGCGGGACAGGTAAACACCATATATTTT.